This T cell receptor (beta chain) emerged from a study of blood T cell repertoires in COVID-19. At the level of the study: T cells, B-cell-depleted T cells, or PBMCs supplied cDNA or gDNA.

Per the authors' pipeline: Estimated nucleated cell counts came from reference gene primer amplification. The protocol was immunoSEQ multiplex PCR, while the TCRdb copy is restricted to in-frame clones and leaves out a portion. D and trimming come from the DNA, and the V and J calls and clone size come from that table. The profile shows a few hundred thousand clones, 70% to 90% of them singletons. Germline CDR1 is MNHEY and CDR2 is SVGAGI. The CDR3 has 13 amino acids. V shed 7 bases and J shed 5 bases, with 14 bases lying between them. Cohort assignment relied on participant-reported clinical history.

The rearrangement uses TRBV6-5 and TRBJ1-2; no reliable D call. The source is a woman aged 40-49 years who had recovered from COVID-19. Sequencing was carried out using PBMCs or T cells enriched from blood (not recorded which). DNA for the CDR3: TGTGCCAGCACCCCGGCAGGAAGTTATGGCTACACCTTC. Its protein is CASTPAGSYGYTF.